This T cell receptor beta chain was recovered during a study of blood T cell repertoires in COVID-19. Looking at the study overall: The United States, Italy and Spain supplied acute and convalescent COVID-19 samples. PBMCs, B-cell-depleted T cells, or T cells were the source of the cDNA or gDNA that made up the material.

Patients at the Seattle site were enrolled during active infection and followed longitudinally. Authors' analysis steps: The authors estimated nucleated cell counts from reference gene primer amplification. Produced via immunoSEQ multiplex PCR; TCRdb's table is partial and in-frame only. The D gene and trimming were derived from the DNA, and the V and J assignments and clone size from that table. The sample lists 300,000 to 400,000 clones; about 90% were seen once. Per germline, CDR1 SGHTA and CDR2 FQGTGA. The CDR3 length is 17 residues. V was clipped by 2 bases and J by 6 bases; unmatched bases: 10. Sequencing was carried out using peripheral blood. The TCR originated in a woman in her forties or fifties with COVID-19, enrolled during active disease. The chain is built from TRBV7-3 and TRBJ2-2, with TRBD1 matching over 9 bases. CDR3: CASSLLFRRTGAGELFF. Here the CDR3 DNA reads TGTGCCAGCAGCTTACTTTTTCGGAGGACAGGGGCCGGGGAGCTGTTTTTT.